The clone carrying this T cell receptor (beta chain) occurred a few times. Its matching antigen is unknown. CDR3 length equals 17 residues. V shed 0 bases and J 1 base; nucleotides not matched to a gene: 9. Looked up from germline, CDR1 is SGDLS and CDR2 is YYNGEE. As part of library construction, unique molecular identifiers were attached to individual cDNA molecules. TCRdb recomputed calls from the 5' RACE reads with MiXCR, one row per CDR3 protein. In the table there are around 76,000 distinct CDR3 sequences, 10% to 15% of which are singletons. These data belong to a study of early T cells in non-severe SARS-CoV-2 infection. In the study overall: Bulk RNA from unsorted whole blood was sequenced; chains were unpaired. Broader study findings: The VDJdb matching leaned toward anti-spike CD8 responses and overlooked private and CD4 specificities.

The TCR sequence derives from an adult who was a healthcare worker with PCR-confirmed SARS-CoV-2 infection or an uninfected control (not recorded which). The source material was whole blood. The V gene is TRBV9, the J gene TRBJ2-7; 8 bases fit TRBD1. The CDR3 loop is CASSVGDRGVLSYEQYF. The CDR3 DNA sequence: TGTGCCAGCAGCGTAGGAGACAGGGGTGTCCTATCCTACGAGCAGTACTTC.